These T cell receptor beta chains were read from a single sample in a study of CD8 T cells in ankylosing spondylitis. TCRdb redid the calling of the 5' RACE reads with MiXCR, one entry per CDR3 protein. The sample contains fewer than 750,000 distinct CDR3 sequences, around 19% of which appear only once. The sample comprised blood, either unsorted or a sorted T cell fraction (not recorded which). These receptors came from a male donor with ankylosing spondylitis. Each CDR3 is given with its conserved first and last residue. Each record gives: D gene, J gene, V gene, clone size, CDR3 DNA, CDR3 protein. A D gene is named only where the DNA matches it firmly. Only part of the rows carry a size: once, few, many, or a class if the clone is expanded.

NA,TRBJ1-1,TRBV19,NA,TGTGCCAGTAGAGAAGTAGGCCTGAACACTGAAGCTTTCTTT,CASREVGLNTEAFF
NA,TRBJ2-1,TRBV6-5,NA,TGTGCCAGCAGTTACTCGGACGGCTCCTACAATGAGCAGTTCTTC,CASSYSDGSYNEQFF
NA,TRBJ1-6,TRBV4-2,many,TGTGCCAGCAGCCAAGATATGGGCACGGTTTCACCCCTCCACTTT,CASSQDMGTVSPLHF
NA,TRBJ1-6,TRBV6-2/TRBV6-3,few,TGTGCCAGCAGTGGGACCCGGGACCGGTCACCCCTCCACTTT,CASSGTRDRSPLHF
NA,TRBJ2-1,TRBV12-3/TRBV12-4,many,TGTGCCAGCAGTCCCCCGGGGAATGAGCAGTTCTTC,CASSPPGNEQFF
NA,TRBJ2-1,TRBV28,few,TGTGCCAGCAGGGACAGAGAGCAGTTCTTC,CASRDREQFF
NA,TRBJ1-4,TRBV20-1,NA,TGCAGTGCTAGAGATCGCAGGGGTTCCGAAAAACTGTTTTTT,CSARDRRGSEKLFF
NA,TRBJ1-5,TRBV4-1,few,TGCGCCAGCAGCCCATTTATCCTCGGGGGGGGCAATCAGCCCCAGCATTTT,CASSPFILGGGNQPQHF
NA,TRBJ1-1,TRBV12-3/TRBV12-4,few,TGTGCCAGCAGCGAGGGGATAGGGGTGGCTGAAGCTTTCTTT,CASSEGIGVAEAFF
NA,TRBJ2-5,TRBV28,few,TGTGCCAGCGTGAGATCAGCGCCTCAAGAGACCCAGTACTTC,CASVRSAPQETQYF
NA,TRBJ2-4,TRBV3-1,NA,TGTGCTTCGGGGGCTAGCTCGGTGAACATTCAGTACTTC,CASGASSVNIQYF
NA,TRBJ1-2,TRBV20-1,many,TGCAGTGCTAGTGTGGGGGCGTATGGCTACACCTTC,CSASVGAYGYTF
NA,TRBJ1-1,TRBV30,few,TGTGCCTGGAGTGTACAGCAGGGGTACACTGAAGCTTTCTTT,CAWSVQQGYTEAFF
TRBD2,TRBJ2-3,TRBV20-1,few,TGCAGTGCTAGAGTTCGGGGAGGGAGCACAGATACGCAGTATTTT,CSARVRGGSTDTQYF
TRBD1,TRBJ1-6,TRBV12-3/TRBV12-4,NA,TGTGCCAGCAGTGGGGGGACAGGGTTATCACCCCTCCACTTT,CASSGGTGLSPLHF
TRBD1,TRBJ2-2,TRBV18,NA,TGTGCCAGCTCACCACGGGAACCGGGACAGGGTAACACCGGGGAGCTGTTTTTT,CASSPREPGQGNTGELFF
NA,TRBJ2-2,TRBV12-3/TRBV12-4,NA,TGTGCCAGCACCTCCGGAAGGGATACCGGGGAGCTGTTTTTT,CASTSGRDTGELFF
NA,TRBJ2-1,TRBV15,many,TGTGCCACCAGCAGAGAGGCGGGCGCCTACAATGAGCAGTTCTTC,CATSREAGAYNEQFF
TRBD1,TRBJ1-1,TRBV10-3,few,TGTGCCACCAAAACCGGGACAGGTTACATGAACACTGAAGCTTTCTTT,CATKTGTGYMNTEAFF
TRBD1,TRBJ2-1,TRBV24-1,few,TGTGCCACCAGTGATGGGACAGGGGCTTACAATGATGAGCAGTTCTTC,CATSDGTGAYNDEQFF
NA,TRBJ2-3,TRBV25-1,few,TGTGCCAGCAGTATGTGGGGCACAGATACGCAGTATTTT,CASSMWGTDTQYF
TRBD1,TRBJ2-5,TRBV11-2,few,TGTGCCAGCAGACCCACAGGGGTGGAGACCCAGTACTTC,CASRPTGVETQYF
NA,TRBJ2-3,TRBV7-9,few,TGTGCCAGCAGCCTTTCACCCCAGGTGCAGTATTTT,CASSLSPQVQYF
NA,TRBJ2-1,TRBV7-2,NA,TGTGCCAGCAGCCGGGGGGCCCCCTCCTACAATGAGCAGTTCTTC,CASSRGAPSYNEQFF
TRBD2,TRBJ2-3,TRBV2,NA,TGTGCCAGCAGGACTAGCGGGGGGAGGACAGATACGCAGTATTTT,CASRTSGGRTDTQYF
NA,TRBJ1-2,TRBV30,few,TGTGCCTGGAGTGTGGGGGGCAGGGGATTCGATGGCTACACCTTC,CAWSVGGRGFDGYTF
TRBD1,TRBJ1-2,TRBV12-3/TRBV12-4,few,TGTGCCAGCAGGAAGACAGGGGGCTATGGCTACACCTTC,CASRKTGGYGYTF
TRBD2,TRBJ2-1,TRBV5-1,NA,TGCGCCAGCAGCACAGCGGGATTGGGTACTAATGAGCAGTTCTTC,CASSTAGLGTNEQFF
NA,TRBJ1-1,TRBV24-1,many,TGTGCCACCAGTGCCGGGCGGGGAATCGCTGAAGCTTTCTTT,CATSAGRGIAEAFF
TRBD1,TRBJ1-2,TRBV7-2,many,TGTGCCAGCAGCCCCACTCTCCAGGGGGCGGAAGGCTACACCTTC,CASSPTLQGAEGYTF
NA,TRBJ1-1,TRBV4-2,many,TGTGCCAGCAGCCAAGCTACTTTCGGGGGCACTGAAGCTTTCTTT,CASSQATFGGTEAFF
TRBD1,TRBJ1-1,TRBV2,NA,TGTGCCAGCGGGGAACAGGGGGCAACTGAAGCTTTCTTT,CASGEQGATEAFF
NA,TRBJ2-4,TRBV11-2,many,TGTGCCAGCAGCTTAGCCCCTCAACAAAACATTCAGTACTTC,CASSLAPQQNIQYF
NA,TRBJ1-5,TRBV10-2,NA,TGCGCCAGCGCAGGGGAAGTGATTCAGCCCCAGCATTTT,CASAGEVIQPQHF
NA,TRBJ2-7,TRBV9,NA,TGTGCCAGCAGCGTAGGGTCCCCAGCAGGGCCCCCTTACGAGCAGTACTTC,CASSVGSPAGPPYEQYF
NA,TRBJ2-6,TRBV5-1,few,TGCGCCAGCACCGGGACCCTCTCTGGGGCCAACGTCCTGACTTTC,CASTGTLSGANVLTF
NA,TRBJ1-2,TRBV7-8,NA,TGTGCCAGCAGCTTAGCGTACCCGGGCGTGGATGGCTACACCTTC,CASSLAYPGVDGYTF
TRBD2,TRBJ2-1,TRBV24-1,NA,TGTGCCACCAGTGATCCTTTAGCGGGAGCCTCAAATGAGCAGTTCTTC,CATSDPLAGASNEQFF
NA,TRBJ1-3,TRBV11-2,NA,TGTGCCAGCAGCAAACAGGCCCTATCTGGAAACACCATATATTTT,CASSKQALSGNTIYF
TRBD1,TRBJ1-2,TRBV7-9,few,TGTGCCAGCAGCCGCACAGGGGGAGGTGGTGGCTACACCTTC,CASSRTGGGGGYTF
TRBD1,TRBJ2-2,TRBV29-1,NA,TGCAGCGTCCTGACAGGGTACACCGGGGAGCTGTTTTTT,CSVLTGYTGELFF
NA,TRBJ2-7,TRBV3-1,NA,TGTGCCAGCAGCCAAGATCGGGCGGACTACGAGCAGTACTTC,CASSQDRADYEQYF
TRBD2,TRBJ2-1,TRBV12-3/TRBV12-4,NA,TGTGCCAGCAGCCGTAAGACTAGCGGGAGGTCACATGAGCAGTTCTTC,CASSRKTSGRSHEQFF
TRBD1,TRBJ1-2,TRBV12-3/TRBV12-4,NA,TGTGCCAGCAGTCCGACAGGGAGCGCCTATGGCTACACCTTC,CASSPTGSAYGYTF
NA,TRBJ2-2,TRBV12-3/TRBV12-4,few,TGTGCCAGCAGTTTAGTTCTAGCCGTATCCACCGGGGAGCTGTTTTTT,CASSLVLAVSTGELFF
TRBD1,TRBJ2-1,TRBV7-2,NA,TGTGCCAGCAGCTTAACAGGGGGCGTAAGTTCCTACAATGAGCAGTTCTTC,CASSLTGGVSSYNEQFF
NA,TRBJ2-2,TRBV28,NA,TGTGCCAGCAGTTTGACCCCCGACACCGGGGAGCTGTTTTTT,CASSLTPDTGELFF
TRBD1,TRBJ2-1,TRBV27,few,TGTGCCAGCAGTGTTTACAGGGGTGGGTCCTACAATGAGCAGTTCTTC,CASSVYRGGSYNEQFF
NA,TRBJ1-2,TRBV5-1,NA,TGCGCCAGCAGCTTGAGGGCAGGGGCCTACTATGGCTACACCTTC,CASSLRAGAYYGYTF
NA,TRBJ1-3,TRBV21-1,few,TGTGCCAGCAGCAAATGCCCAAACACCATATATTTT,CASSKCPNTIYF